Sequencing of this TCR beta chain was carried out in a study of regulatory T cells in long-lasting Graves disease. Regarding the study as a whole: Segments TRBV28, TRBJ1-2 and TRBJ2-5 showed preferential usage in persistent disease. Persistent Graves' patients showed reduced TCR diversity versus newly diagnosed patients. Blood alone, not thyroid tissue, was studied.

Sample time point: newly diagnosed GD, antithyroid drugs for less than 3 months. Preparation of the TCR library used RNA extracted from PBMCs. The CDR3 runs to 13 residues. Germline values: CDR1 SEHNR, CDR2 FQNEAQ (reference sequence). Trimming removed 2 bases at V and 3 bases at J, with 5 bases between. Building of the TCR beta libraries involved iRepertoire HTBI primers and Arm-PCR of CDR3 regions. TCRdb independently ran MiXCR on the multiplex PCR reads; one entry per CDR3 protein. The table lists over 200,000 distinct CDR3 sequences, approximately 20% of them singletons. This clonotype was seen a few times. What it recognizes is unknown. This same sample was also taken into another study, of T cells in Graves' hyperthyroidism and ophthalmopathy.

The chain uses TRBV7-9 and TRBJ1-3; D remains ambiguous. The receptor was isolated from a woman between 25 and 40 years old with Graves disease. The sequences come from peripheral blood mononuclear cells (PBMCs), collected at new diagnosis, from a patient treated with antithyroid drugs. In DNA form, the CDR3 reads TGTGCCAGCAGCTTACTTTTTGGAAACACCATATATTTT. Amino acid sequence: CASSLLFGNTIYF.